This TCR beta chain appears in the sequencing data of a study of cytomegalovirus exposure and HLA in healthy donors. On this clone: Its antigen is as yet unknown.

The germline gives CDR1 GTSNPN, CDR2 SVGIG (reference sequence). Trimming pared 4 bases from V and 0 bases from J, leaving 14 bases between. The CDR3 length is 15 residues. Overall study findings and caveats: Of the V segments, some could not be distinguished, including TRBV6-2 and TRBV6-3, and were excluded. An analysis done earlier found most TCR beta V segments productive about 90% or about 30% of the time.

The PCR used 60 Vbeta and 13 Jbeta primers. Using immunoSEQ multiplex PCR, the repertoire was profiled, and TCRdb retains in-frame clones only, with some absent. The sample holds about 130,000 clones, around 73% seen once. Those who donated were healthy bone marrow donors. The chain employs TRBV30 and TRBJ2-3, with TRBD2 as a possible D gene (7 bases). This clonotype originated in a human donor in good health. Material: PBMCs. In DNA form, the CDR3 reads TGTGCCTGGAAGTTCGGGGGGCGTAGCACAGATACGCAGTATTTT. Protein sequence: CAWKFGGRSTDTQYF.